One T cell receptor beta chain is described in this entry. The data originate from a study of blood T cell repertoires in COVID-19. Only in-frame clones appear in the TCRdb table, and some are missing; sequencing was by immunoSEQ multiplex PCR. The data contain tens of thousands of clones, about 88% of them seen just once; the ten biggest clones take up more than 2%. Material for sequencing was peripheral blood. This receptor was obtained from a man aged 45-65 years with acute or convalescent COVID-19.

As DNA, the CDR3 is TGTGCCAGCTCTCAACAGGGCTATACTTCTGGAAACACCATATATTTT. This encodes CASSQQGYTSGNTIYF. The genes are TRBV18 and TRBJ1-3, with D perhaps matching TRBD1 (6 bases). The CDR3 runs to 16 residues. V lost 6 bases and J lost 1, with 16 bases in between. Germline V CDR1 and CDR2: KGHSH, LQKENI.